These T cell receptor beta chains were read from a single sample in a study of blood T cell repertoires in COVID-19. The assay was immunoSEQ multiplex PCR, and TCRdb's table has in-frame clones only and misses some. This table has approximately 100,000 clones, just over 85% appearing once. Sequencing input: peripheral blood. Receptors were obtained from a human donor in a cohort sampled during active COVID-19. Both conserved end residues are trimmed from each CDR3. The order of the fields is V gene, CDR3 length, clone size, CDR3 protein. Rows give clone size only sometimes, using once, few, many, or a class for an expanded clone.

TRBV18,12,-,ASSPGTGEYEQY
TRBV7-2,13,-,ASSRTGPSNYGYT
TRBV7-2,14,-,ASSLETGLAKNIQY
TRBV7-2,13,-,ASRPRGTGTDTQY
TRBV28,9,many,ASVWHTEAF
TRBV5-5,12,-,ASSLGQGDYEQY
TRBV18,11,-,ASSLAELRGYT
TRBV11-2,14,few,ASSLQFGLKNTEAF
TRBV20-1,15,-,SASGPSGSKFMDEQF
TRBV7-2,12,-,ASSSGTGAYEQY
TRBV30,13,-,AWSPTGTLNEKLF
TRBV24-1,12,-,ATSGGQTNQPQH
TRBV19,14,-,ASIEDREGTNEKLF
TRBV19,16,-,ASSKPGQGTSGANVLT
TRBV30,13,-,AWRGRGAGNQPQH
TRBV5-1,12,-,ASSGETGNSPLH
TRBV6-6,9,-,ASGTNYGYT
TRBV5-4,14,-,ASSLGTSGSIYEQY
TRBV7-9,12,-,ASSFKHLGTEAF
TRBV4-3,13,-,ASSPGQGADYEQY
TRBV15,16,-,ATTSLQGLLQGTDTQY
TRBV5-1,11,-,ASSSRQGTEAF
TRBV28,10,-,ASSAGGQPQH
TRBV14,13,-,ASSQYLTVVDEQF
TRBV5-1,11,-,ASSFNYLNEQF
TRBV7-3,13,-,ASSPRTYGDTEAF
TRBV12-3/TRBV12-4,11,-,ATRAGGEETQY
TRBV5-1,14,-,ASSRPGTSSYNEQF
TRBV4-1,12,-,ASSQLGGNYGYT
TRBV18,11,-,ASSLGTESGQF
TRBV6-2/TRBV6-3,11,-,ASTPGTGDGYT
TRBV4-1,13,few,ASSPSGTGRNEQF
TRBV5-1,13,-,ASSSNGTPEEKLF
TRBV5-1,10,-,ASSFRGTEAF
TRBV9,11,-,ASSSRGSYEQY
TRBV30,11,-,AWSAGLGYEQY
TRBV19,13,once,ASSATGGKPGELF
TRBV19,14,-,ASSTPSGRASDTQY
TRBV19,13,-,ASRLGAGATTEAF
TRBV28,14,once,ASSYSGSIRAGELF
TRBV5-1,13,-,ASSLELAGGNTIY
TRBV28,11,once,ASGSGVVHEQY
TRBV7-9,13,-,ASSTQSGGAYEQY
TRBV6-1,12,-,ASSENRATGELF
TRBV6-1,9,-,ASSEASTIY
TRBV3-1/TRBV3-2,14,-,ASSLQGQANTGELF
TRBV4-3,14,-,ASSQDSGSRTDTQY
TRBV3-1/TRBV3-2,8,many,ASRGEKLF
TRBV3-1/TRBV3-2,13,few,ASSQGGGRTREAF
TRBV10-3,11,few,AISYSSNQPQH
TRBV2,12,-,ASVTGSNTGELF
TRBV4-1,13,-,ASSQGERTIYEQY